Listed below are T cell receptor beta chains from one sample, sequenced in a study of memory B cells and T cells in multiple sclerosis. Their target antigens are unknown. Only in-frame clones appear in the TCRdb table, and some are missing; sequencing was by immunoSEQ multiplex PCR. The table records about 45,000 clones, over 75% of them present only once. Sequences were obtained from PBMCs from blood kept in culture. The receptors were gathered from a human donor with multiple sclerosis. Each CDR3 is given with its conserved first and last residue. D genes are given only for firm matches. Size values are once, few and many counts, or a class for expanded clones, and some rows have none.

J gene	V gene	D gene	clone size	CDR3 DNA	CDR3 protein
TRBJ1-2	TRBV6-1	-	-	TGTGCCAGCAGACGGGACTATGGCTACACCTTC	CASRRDYGYTF
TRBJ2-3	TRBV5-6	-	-	TGTGCCAGCAGCTCGCGGTGGAGTACGCAGTATTTT	CASSSRWSTQYF
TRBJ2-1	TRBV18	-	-	TGTGCCAGCTCACCCCCGACGGGTTCTATCAATGAGCAGTTCTTC	CASSPPTGSINEQFF
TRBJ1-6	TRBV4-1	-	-	TGCGCCAGCAGCCCCCTTTTTAATTCACCCCTCCACTTT	CASSPLFNSPLHF
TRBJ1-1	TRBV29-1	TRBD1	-	TGCAGCGTTGACAGGGGGCAAAGGGAAGCTTTCTTT	CSVDRGQREAFF
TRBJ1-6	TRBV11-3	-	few	TGTGCCAGCAGCTTGGGCTATAATTCACCCCTCCACTTT	CASSLGYNSPLHF
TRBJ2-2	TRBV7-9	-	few	TGTGCCAGCAGCCTCGGGCAGGGGCGAACCGGGGAGCTGTTTTTT	CASSLGQGRTGELFF
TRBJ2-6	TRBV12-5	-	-	TGTGCTAGTGGTTTTGCGGGGGCCAACGTCCTGACTTTC	CASGFAGANVLTF
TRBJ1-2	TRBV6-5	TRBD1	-	TGTGCCAGCAGGACAGGGGGCGTGGGCGGCTACACCTTC	CASRTGGVGGYTF
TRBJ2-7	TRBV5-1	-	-	TGCGCCAGCAGCTTGTTACCGGGTACCTCCTACGAGCAGTACTTC	CASSLLPGTSYEQYF
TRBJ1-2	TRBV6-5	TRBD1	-	TGTGCCAGCAGTGTAACCGGGGACAGGGACTATGGCTACACCTTC	CASSVTGDRDYGYTF
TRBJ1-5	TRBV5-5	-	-	TGTGCCAGCAGCCCGGGCGCGGAAGGCAATCAGCCCCAGCATTTT	CASSPGAEGNQPQHF
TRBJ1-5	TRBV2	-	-	TGTGCCAGCAGGGAAGAGGGGGTTAGCAATCAGCCCCAGCATTTT	CASREEGVSNQPQHF
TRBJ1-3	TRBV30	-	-	TGTGCCTGGACCCACGCGGCTATCTCTGGAAACACCATATATTTT	CAWTHAAISGNTIYF
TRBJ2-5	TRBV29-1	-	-	TGCAGCGTTGGGGGAATAGGGGAGACCCAGTACTTC	CSVGGIGETQYF
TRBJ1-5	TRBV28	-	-	TGTGCCAGCAGGGGCCGCGACATCGACCCTACTAGCAATCAGCCCCAGCATTTT	CASRGRDIDPTSNQPQHF
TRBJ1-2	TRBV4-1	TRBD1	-	TGCGCCAGCAGCCAGGCTACAGGGGGGAGAGGCTACACCTTC	CASSQATGGRGYTF
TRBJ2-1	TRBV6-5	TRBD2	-	TGTGCCAGCAGATCTAGCGGGGGGGCTTACAATGAGCAGTTCTTC	CASRSSGGAYNEQFF
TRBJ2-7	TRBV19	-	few	TGTGCCAGTAGTCCAGGAAGGGGCGAGCAGTACTTC	CASSPGRGEQYF
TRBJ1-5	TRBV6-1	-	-	TGTGCCAGCAGTGAAAGGCAGGGGTGGTACAATCAGCCCCAGCATTTT	CASSERQGWYNQPQHF
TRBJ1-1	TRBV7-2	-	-	TGTGCCAGCAGCTTAGCGAGGTACTACACTGAAGCTTTCTTT	CASSLARYYTEAFF
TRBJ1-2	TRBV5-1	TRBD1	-	TGCGCCAGTACGGAGACAGGGGGATTATTAAACTATGGCTACACCTTC	CASTETGGLLNYGYTF